The source of this TCR beta chain is a study of blood T cell repertoires in COVID-19. Study in general: From the United States, Italy and Spain came samples of acute and convalescent COVID-19. The analysed material was cDNA or gDNA that came from T cells, B-cell-depleted T cells, or PBMCs.

Profiled with immunoSEQ multiplex PCR; TCRdb holds only in-frame clones, not every one. The table records roughly 94,000 clones, about 79% of them present only once. This CDR3 is 13 amino acids long. The V end was cut by 8 bases, the J end by 1 base, with 11 bases between. CDR1 and CDR2 from the germline V gene are LGHNA and YNFKEQ. This receptor was taken from a man between 60 and 75 years old with acute or convalescent COVID-19. This chain connects TRBV4-2 to TRBJ2-5; maybe TRBD1 (6 bases). Sequencing input: peripheral blood. The CDR3 region has the DNA TGTGCCAGCGCCCTGGACAGCCAAGAGACCCAGTACTTC. This encodes CASALDSQETQYF.